Below, one TCR beta chain is given with its context. Its antigen is still unknown. The entry originates in a study of cytomegalovirus exposure and HLA in healthy donors. Whole-study findings and limits: Confirmation was obtained in vitro that three CMV-associated chains are specific for CMV antigens.

13 Jbeta primers and 60 Vbeta primers were used for the PCR. The table came from immunoSEQ multiplex PCR; TCRdb's copy has only in-frame clones and leaves some out. The sample yields 130,000 or so clones, roughly 60% seen once. From germline, CDR1 is MDHEN and CDR2 SYDVKM. The CDR3 consists of 14 residues. The V gene lost 9 bases and the J gene lost 3 bases, with 18 bases spanning the gap. Sample: PBMCs. The origin of this receptor is a woman aged 40 to 49 in good health and CMV-seronegative. The chain recombines TRBV28 with TRBJ2-7; D is uncertain. The DNA for the CDR3 is TGTGCCAGTTCCCAGTCGGGTAGCTTCTACGAGCAGTACTTC. The encoded protein is CASSQSGSFYEQYF.